This TCR beta chain is from a study of blood T cell repertoires in COVID-19. About the study: COVID-19 samples, acute and convalescent, were from the United States, Italy and Spain.

Libraries were prepared by immunoSEQ multiplex PCR; TCRdb keeps only in-frame clonotypes and omits some of them. The profile shows more than 120,000 clones, about 88% of them singletons. This CDR3 comprises 12 residues. V shed 7 bases and J shed 1 base, with 10 bases lying between them. In germline, CDR1 is SQVTM, CDR2 ANQGSEA. Specimen: peripheral blood. This chain joins TRBV29-1 and TRBJ1-1; D is unclear. The clonotype was recovered from a human donor with acute or convalescent COVID-19. The donor label of this sample is uncertain. The CDR3 protein is CSAKRQNTEAFF. The CDR3 DNA is TGCAGCGCCAAGCGCCAGAACACTGAAGCTTTCTTT.